The present T cell receptor beta chain was sequenced within a study of T-cell reconstitution after alpha-beta-depleted transplantation in children. Whole-study results and caveats: Alpha-beta T cells about two months after transplant reportedly derived from several hundred expanded graft clones. When one year had passed after transplant, most T-cell counts and diversity came from newly produced T cells. The study traced high day-60 TCRbeta diversity in some patients to surviving recipient T cells and thymic progenitors.

This clonotype was detected a few times. The antigen remains unidentified. Preparation of the TCRbeta library involved a method that used unique molecular identifiers. TCRdb reprocessed the PCR reads with MiXCR, giving one entry per CDR3 protein. The top ten clones hold under 6% of a sample with 900,000 or so distinct CDR3 sequences, about 15% of them seen once. This CDR3 is 16 amino acids long. Germline CDR1 and CDR2: SGHRS and YFSETQ. The trim removed 1 base at V and 4 bases at J, leaving 5 bases unmatched. This clonotype originated in a male patient younger than 18 who had a stem cell transplant for acute lymphoblastic leukemia, so the T cells may come from the graft donor. Source: PBMCs, mostly from graft donor cells, taken 360 days after TCRalphabeta/CD19-depleted stem cell transplant. The rearrangement links TRBV5-1 to TRBJ2-1; 10 nucleotides align to TRBD2. The DNA for the CDR3 is TGCGCCAGCAGCTTGCTTGGACTAGCGGCTTACAATGAGCAGTTCTTC. This encodes CASSLLGLAAYNEQFF. The entire variable domain, with the rest obtained from reference TRBV5-1 and TRBJ2-1, is as follows: KAGVTQTPRYLIKTRGQQVTLSCSPISGHRSVSWYQQTPGQGLQFLFEYFSETQRNKGNFPGRFSGRQFSNSRSEMNVSTLELGDSALYLCASSLLGLAAYNEQFFGPGTRLTVL.